This T cell receptor beta chain originates from a study of blood T cell repertoires in COVID-19. On the study more broadly: COVID-19 samples from acute and convalescent phases originated in the United States, Italy and Spain.

A few counts support this clone. Germline V gives CDR1 MNHEY, CDR2 SVGAGI. The CDR3 is 14 amino acids. Trimming removed 7 bases from V and 2 bases from J; junction bases left unmatched: 3. Per the original data handling: Amplification of reference gene primers provided the estimated nucleated cell counts. Only in-frame clones appear in the TCRdb table, and some are missing; sequencing was by immunoSEQ multiplex PCR. V, J and clone size were drawn from that table, and D and trimming were deduced from the DNA. The data show 250,000 to 300,000 clones, with 87% seen just once and approximately 1.5% held by the top ten.

The TCR sequence derives from a woman in her thirties or forties who had recovered from COVID-19. The J gene is TRBJ1-3, the V gene TRBV6-5, with 9 bases aligning to TRBD1. The sequencing sample was made of peripheral blood. The CDR3 spells CASIRDRAGNTIYF. The CDR3 DNA is TGTGCCAGCATCCGGGACAGGGCTGGAAACACCATATATTTT.